Shown below are 32 T cell receptor beta chains from a single sample sequenced in a study of CD8 T cells in ankylosing spondylitis (dated by TCRdb to about 2017). The receptor library was made with 5' RACE. Instrument used: Illumina HiSeq 2500. The raw public reads went through TCRdb reprocessing: fastp at Q25, MiXCR clone calling, in-frame beta chains kept. Each CDR3 protein gets just one entry, which takes the most common genes and DNA from the rows behind it. The sample table records roughly 260,000 distinct CDR3 sequences; roughly 20% of these occur just once. Roughly 8% of the sample goes to the ten largest clones. Sequenced sample: blood, either unsorted or a sorted T cell fraction (not recorded which). The origin of the receptors is a male donor with ankylosing spondylitis or in good health (not recorded which).

This clonotype was observed a single time. The rearrangement links TRBV29-1 to TRBJ2-6; no clear D gene. Germline V lookup: CDR1 SQVTM, CDR2 ANQGSEA. Trimming took off 3 bases at V and 0 bases at J, with 6 bases between the two ends. The CDR3 loop spans 14 amino acids. Written as DNA, the CDR3 is TGCAGCGTTGAGATTGGCTCTGGGGCCAACGTCCTGACTTTC. Translation: CSVEIGSGANVLTF.

This rearrangement joins TRBV9 to TRBJ2-2; D possibly corresponds to TRBD2 (7 bases). In germline, CDR1 is SGDLS, CDR2 YYNGEE. The CDR3 is 17 residues long. Trimming cost V 0 bases and J 3 bases, with 15 bases left between them. This CDR3 is CASSVARGGVDTGELFF. The CDR3 bases are TGTGCCAGCAGCGTAGCTAGGGGGGGCGTCGACACCGGGGAGCTGTTTTTT.

This clonotype was seen more than once but under ten times. The chain is built from TRBV12-3 or TRBV12-4 and TRBJ1-5; D is uncertain. The CDR3 loop spans 15 amino acids. V lost 3 bases and J 2 bases, leaving 11 bases between the germline ends. CDR3 in DNA: TGTGCCAGCAGTTTCCAGGACGGTGGCAATCAGCCCCAGCATTTT. The encoded protein is CASSFQDGGNQPQHF.

The V and J genes are TRBV19 and TRBJ1-1, with 7 bases identical to TRBD1. Germline V gene data show CDR1 as LNHDA and CDR2 as SQIVND (reference sequence). This CDR3 contains 14 residues. With 7 bases clipped from V and 0 bases from J, the junction kept 5 bases outside the gene matches. CDR3 in amino acids: CASTLGQMNTEAFF. Here the CDR3 DNA reads TGTGCCAGTACCCTGGGACAGATGAACACTGAAGCTTTCTTT.

The chain uses TRBV7-2 and TRBJ2-2, with unresolved D. CDR1 and CDR2 from the germline V gene are SGHTA and FQGNSA. This CDR3 region has 15 residues. Trimming left V 2 bases short and J 5 bases short, with 12 bases between. CDR3 DNA: TGTGCCAGCAGCTTATTACCACCGACAACCGGGGAGCTGTTTTTT. This translates into CASSLLPPTTGELFF. The variable domain in full, with the rest retrieved from reference TRBV7-2 and TRBJ2-2, is GAGVSQSPSNKVTEKGKDVELRCDPISGHTALYWYRQSLGQGLEFLIYFQGNSAPDKSGLPSDRFSAERTGGSVSTLTIQRTQQEDSAVYLCASSLLPPTTGELFFGEGSRLTVL.

The V gene is TRBV10-2, the J gene TRBJ2-4; 7 bases match TRBD1. This CDR3 contains 16 residues. CDR1 WSHSY and CDR2 SAAADI come from the germline V gene. V was pared by 3 bases and J by 1 base, with 6 bases of the junction left unmatched. The CDR3 nucleotides read TGCGCCAGCAGTGATCAGACAGGGTTGGCCAAAAACATTCAGTACTTC. It is translated as CASSDQTGLAKNIQYF.

This clonotype showed up just a few times. The J gene is TRBJ2-1, the V gene TRBV3-1; 11 bases are a match to TRBD2. The V and J ends lost 0 bases and 2 bases, in that order; junction bases with no gene match: 3. The CDR3 is 17 amino acids. In germline, CDR1 is LGHDT, CDR2 YNNKEL (reference sequence). The chain's CDR3 is CASSQDGGLAAYNEQFF. DNA for the CDR3: TGTGCCAGCAGCCAAGATGGGGGACTAGCGGCCTACAATGAGCAGTTCTTC.

The chain carries TRBV28 and TRBJ2-1, with 7 bases that match TRBD2. The germline V gene encodes CDR1 MDHEN and CDR2 SYDVKM. V lost 6 bases, J lost 2 bases, and 4 bases stayed unmatched. The CDR3 covers 14 residues. In DNA, the CDR3 is TGTGCCAGCAGGCGGGAGAGTGCCTACAATGAGCAGTTCTTC. It yields the protein CASRRESAYNEQFF.

V is TRBV2 and J is TRBJ2-2; no clear D. The CDR3 extends over 15 amino acids. Germline lookup yields CDR1 SNHLY and CDR2 FYNNEI. V was cut by 5 bases and J by 0 bases, with 10 bases left in between. CDR3 region: CASSYGAANTGELFF. The CDR3 DNA reads as TGTGCCAGCAGTTACGGCGCGGCGAACACCGGGGAGCTGTTTTTT.

The chain links TRBV18 to TRBJ1-2, with D uncertain. The V gene's germline CDR1 is KGHSH and CDR2 LQKENI. V was shortened by 3 bases and J by 5 bases, with 10 bases between the two germline ends. The length of the CDR3 is 13 residues. CDR3 region: CASSPGILYGYTF. CDR3 nucleotide sequence: TGTGCCAGCTCACCCGGGATTCTATATGGCTACACCTTC.

This clonotype showed up just a few times. This chain joins TRBV5-1 and TRBJ2-1, with 10 positions matching TRBD1. Per the germline V gene, CDR1 is SGHRS and CDR2 is YFSETQ. V lost 6 bases and J lost 0; bases outside the gene matches: 9. The CDR3 spans 17 residues. The CDR3 protein is CASTRTGGQSSYNEQFF. In DNA, the CDR3 is TGCGCCAGCACCAGGACAGGGGGTCAGAGCTCCTACAATGAGCAGTTCTTC.

At least ten counts were recorded for this clonotype. This rearrangement joins TRBV5-6 to TRBJ1-6; D is possibly TRBD1 (5 bases). Per germline, CDR1 SGHDT and CDR2 YYEEEE. This CDR3 spans 15 amino acids. V was clipped by 1 base and J by 1 base, with 6 bases between them. CDR3 sequence: CASSLRGSYNSPLHF. CDR3 sequence (DNA): TGTGCCAGCAGCTTGCGGGGGTCCTATAATTCACCCCTCCACTTT.

CDR3 DNA: TGTGCCAGCAGCTTATGGCCTACAGGGGCCAGGGCCACTGAAGCTTTCTTT. Protein product: CASSLWPTGARATEAFF. The chain uses TRBV7-3 and TRBJ1-1; 7 bases line up with TRBD1. The germline V gene encodes CDR1 SGHTA and CDR2 FQGTGA. The CDR3 is 17 residues long. Losses at the gene ends were 2 bases for V and 4 bases for J; bases not matched to a gene: 13.

This clonotype has more than one count but fewer than ten. The chain combines TRBV12-3 or TRBV12-4 with TRBJ1-5, with a weak D call TRBD1 (6 bases). Trimming took off 2 bases at V and 7 bases at J, with 15 bases between the two ends. The CDR3 covers 15 residues. In DNA form, the CDR3 reads TGTGCCAGCAGTTTATGGGGGCAGGGCGGGCAGCCCCAGCATTTT. Protein product: CASSLWGQGGQPQHF.

This clonotype has just a few counts. This chain uses TRBV29-1 with TRBJ2-7; 11 bases agree with TRBD1. There are 13 residues in the CDR3. Per germline, CDR1 SQVTM and CDR2 ANQGSEA. Germline trimming cut 8 bases from V and 1 base from J; bases unmatched to any gene: 4. CDR3 coding DNA: TGCAGCTTGGACAGGGGGCTTTCCTACGAGCAGTACGTC. Translating it yields CSLDRGLSYEQYV.

In its sample, this clonotype was seen many times. This rearrangement joins TRBV7-6 to TRBJ2-1; D not certain. The CDR3 has 13 amino acids. V gave up 2 bases and J gave up 5 bases, with 7 bases separating them. The germline V gene encodes CDR1 SGHVS and CDR2 FNYEAQ. The CDR3 bases are TGTGCCAGCAGCTTACAGCAGCACAATGAGCAGTTCTTC. Its translation is CASSLQQHNEQFF.

The chain uses TRBV24-1 and TRBJ1-6; D perhaps matches TRBD1 (5 bases). The CDR3 is 14 residues long. Trimming cost V 4 bases and J 7 bases, with 10 bases left between them. Per the germline V gene, CDR1 is KGHDR and CDR2 is SFDVKD. DNA for the CDR3: TGTGCCACCAGTGACGGACAATACAATTCACCCCTCCACTTT. Residues: CATSDGQYNSPLHF.

This clonotype has at least ten counts. The genes are TRBV24-1 and TRBJ2-1, with D unclear. V was cut by 4 bases and J by 5 bases, with 2 bases left in between. Per germline, CDR1 KGHDR and CDR2 SFDVKD. This CDR3 spans 11 amino acids. Here the CDR3 reads CATSDHNEQFF. CDR3 sequence (DNA): TGTGCCACCAGTGACCACAATGAGCAGTTCTTC.

The rearrangement uses TRBV6-1 and TRBJ2-3; no clear D. In germline, CDR1 is MNHNS, CDR2 SASEGT. V was pared by 7 bases and J by 8 bases, with 16 bases between. This CDR3 has 13 amino acids. This CDR3 reads CASTLISEGTQYF. The CDR3 bases are TGTGCCAGCACCTTAATCTCCGAAGGTACGCAGTATTTT.

This clonotype was counted between two and nine times. The chain couples TRBV12-3 or TRBV12-4 to TRBJ2-1; no clear D gene. This CDR3 has 17 residues. V lost 6 bases to trimming and J lost 8 bases, with 26 bases between them. CDR3 DNA sequence: TGTGCCAGCAGAGCCTCGGCCGGAGTAGCTAAGTTCGATGAGCAGTTCTTC. The encoded protein is CASRASAGVAKFDEQFF.

This clonotype was recorded at least ten times. The rearrangement uses TRBV3-1 and TRBJ2-3; TRBD1 is a possible D gene (6 bases). V was shortened by 2 bases and J by 2 bases, with 8 bases between the two germline ends. Looked up from germline, CDR1 is LGHDT and CDR2 is YNNKEL (reference sequence). CDR3 size: 14 residues. The CDR3 bases are TGTGCCAGCAGCCAAACAGGGAACACAGATACGCAGTATTTT. This encodes CASSQTGNTDTQYF.

The chain employs TRBV7-8 and TRBJ2-4; D remains unclear. The CDR3 has 12 residues. Between the trimmed V and J ends, which lost 3 bases and 10 bases, there was a span of 10 bases. Germline assignment: CDR1 SGHVS and CDR2 FQNEAQ. For the CDR3, the DNA is TGTGCCAGCAGCTTTGAGATGGGGATTCAGTACTTC. This encodes CASSFEMGIQYF.

The chain recombines TRBV28 with TRBJ2-1; the D gene is possibly TRBD1 (6 bases). This CDR3 has 16 residues. V was pared by 4 bases and J by 0 bases, with 13 bases between. From germline, CDR1 is MDHEN and CDR2 SYDVKM. The CDR3 DNA follows: TGTGCCAGCAGTTCGGCAGGGGCCGGCTCCTACAATGAGCAGTTCTTC. This codes for CASSSAGAGSYNEQFF.

In nucleotides, the CDR3 is TGTGCCAGCAGCTTAGCGGGCCTAGCGGGAGTTGAGCAGTTCTTC. It codes for CASSLAGLAGVEQFF. The rearrangement joins TRBV7-2 to TRBJ2-1; TRBD2 matches 10 bases. The germline CDR1 and CDR2 sequences are SGHTA and FQGNSA. Germline trimming cut 0 bases from V and 9 bases from J; bases unmatched to any gene: 5. CDR3 size: 15 residues.

This clonotype was detected ten times or more. The chain couples TRBV6-1 to TRBJ2-7, with 9 bases identical to TRBD1. V shed 5 bases, J shed 3 bases, and the junction held 2 bases outside the gene matches. The CDR3 totals 13 residues. Germline lookup yields CDR1 MNHNS and CDR2 SASEGT. The CDR3 region has the DNA TGTGCCAGCAGTCAGGGACAGGGCTACGAGCAGTACGTC. It is translated as CASSQGQGYEQYV.

This chain connects TRBV10-3 to TRBJ2-5, with a tentative D call TRBD2 (5 bases). V shed 0 bases and J shed 4 bases, with 9 bases lying between them. In germline, CDR1 is ENHRY, CDR2 SYGVKD. The CDR3 has 14 residues. In DNA form, the CDR3 reads TGTGCCATCAGTGAGTCGGGTAGCGCAGAGACCCAGTACTTC. Protein product: CAISESGSAETQYF.

The chain is built from TRBV2 and TRBJ1-2; maybe TRBD1 (6 bases). The ends were cut back, 6 bases at V and 8 bases at J, with 22 bases in the middle. The CDR3 runs to 15 residues. Germline lookup yields CDR1 SNHLY and CDR2 FYNNEI. This CDR3 is CASRRDTTRGEGYTF. As DNA, the CDR3 is TGTGCCAGCAGGAGGGACACGACTAGGGGTGAAGGCTACACCTTC.

The chain is built from TRBV7-2 and TRBJ2-1; D possibly corresponds to TRBD1 (5 bases). The CDR3 spans 17 residues. Germline CDR1 and CDR2: SGHTA and FQGNSA. Trimming stripped 1 base from V and 0 bases from J, with 13 bases between. CDR3 sequence reads: CASSLGLGPSSYNEQFF. Here the CDR3 DNA reads TGTGCCAGCAGCTTAGGGCTGGGGCCCAGCTCCTACAATGAGCAGTTCTTC.

CDR3 nucleotides: TGCAGCTCGCGAGGTATAGCGTCCCGCACAGATACGCAGTATTTT. Its translation is CSSRGIASRTDTQYF. The chain has TRBV20-1 and TRBJ2-3; tentative D call: TRBD2 (5 bases). This CDR3 region has 15 residues. CDR1 DFQATT and CDR2 SNEGSKA come from the germline V gene (reference sequence).

This clonotype was seen only a few times. The gene calls are TRBV5-1 and TRBJ2-1; no clear D. The CDR3 totals 15 residues. CDR1 and CDR2 from the germline V gene are SGHRS and YFSETQ. Trimming removed 3 bases at V and 4 bases at J, with 14 bases between. CDR3 residues: CASSSEVSSYNEQFF. The CDR3 bases are TGCGCCAGCAGCTCCGAAGTAAGCAGTTACAATGAGCAGTTCTTC.

This clonotype was found a few times. This sequence joins TRBV7-6 and TRBJ2-2, with a possible D match to TRBD2 (5 bases). V lost 4 bases and J 3 bases, leaving 12 bases between the germline ends. The germline V gene has CDR1 SGHVS and CDR2 FNYEAQ. The CDR3 runs to 15 residues. The CDR3 sequence is CASSSSGIYTGELFF. DNA of the CDR3: TGTGCCAGCAGCTCCTCCGGGATTTACACCGGGGAGCTGTTTTTT.

The CDR3 bases are TGTGCCAGCAGCCAAGCAGGAGAAGAGACCCAGTACTTC. This translates into CASSQAGEETQYF. The gene calls are TRBV3-1 and TRBJ2-5; D is undetermined. In germline, CDR1 is LGHDT, CDR2 YNNKEL (reference sequence). The CDR3 spans 13 residues. V lost 1 base and J 3 bases, leaving 6 bases between the germline ends.